Below, 25 T cell receptor beta chains from the same sample are listed, as sequenced in a study of blood T cell repertoires in COVID-19. Sequencing used immunoSEQ multiplex PCR; TCRdb keeps in-frame clones, though not all of them. Of approximately 90,000 clones detected, approximately 86% appear once; the ten largest clones hold approximately 19%. The sample comprised peripheral blood. The source of these receptors is a woman older than 75 with acute or convalescent COVID-19.

This sequence joins TRBV9 and TRBJ2-1, with TRBD2 matching 13 bases. Germline assignment: CDR1 SGDLS and CDR2 YYNGEE. This CDR3 contains 15 residues. The trim removed 3 bases at V and 8 bases at J, leaving 5 bases unmatched. The chain's CDR3 is CASSEGTSGVDEQFF. Written as DNA, the CDR3 is TGTGCCAGCAGCGAGGGGACTAGCGGGGTGGATGAGCAGTTCTTC.

The rearrangement joins TRBV6-1 to TRBJ2-4, with TRBD1 matching 7 bases. V dropped 4 bases and J dropped 1; count of bases not matched to a gene: 7. The germline gives CDR1 MNHNS, CDR2 SASEGT. The CDR3 totals 16 residues. The CDR3 DNA follows: TGTGCCAGCAGTGGGTCGACAGGGAAGGCCAAAAACATTCAGTACTTC. It is translated as CASSGSTGKAKNIQYF.

The chain has TRBV5-8 and TRBJ2-7; D gene uncertain. The V gene's germline CDR1 is SGHTS and CDR2 YDEGEE. The CDR3 contains 13 residues. V lost 0 bases, J lost 3 bases, and 7 bases lay in between. For the CDR3, the DNA is TGTGCCAGCAGCTTGGGGAGTCGCTACGAGCAGTACTTC. Amino acid sequence: CASSLGSRYEQYF.

This chain uses TRBV2 with TRBJ1-2, with TRBD1 identical over 8 bases. V dropped 6 bases and J dropped 4; count of bases not matched to a gene: 7. Germline V gene sequence: CDR1 SNHLY, CDR2 FYNNEI. This CDR3 comprises 14 residues. The CDR3 here is CASSQDRGGYGYTF. The CDR3 DNA reads TGTGCCAGCAGCCAAGACAGGGGAGGCTATGGCTACACCTTC.

The chain uses TRBV2 and TRBJ1-6; tentatively, D is TRBD1 (6 bases). Germline V gene sequence: CDR1 SNHLY, CDR2 FYNNEI. The CDR3 covers 15 residues. The germline V and J ends were trimmed by 6 bases and 7 bases, with 16 bases remaining between them. In DNA, the CDR3 is TGTGCCAGCAGACGGACAGATGGGAAAAATTCACCCCTCCACTTT. It yields the protein CASRRTDGKNSPLHF. The full variable domain, completed using reference TRBV2 and TRBJ1-6, is EPEVTQTPSHQVTQMGQEVILRCVPISNHLYFYWYRQILGQKVEFLVSFYNNEISEKSEIFDDQFSVERPDGSNFTLKIRSTKLEDSAMYFCASRRTDGKNSPLHFGNGTRLTVT.

The chain joins TRBV28 to TRBJ1-2; D possibly corresponds to TRBD1 (6 bases). With 5 bases removed from V and 3 bases from J, the gap between germline ends came to 10 bases. Germline V gene data show CDR1 as MDHEN and CDR2 as SYDVKM. CDR3 length: 13 residues. CDR3 DNA: TGTGCCAGCAGTCAGGGGAGGGACTATGGCTACACCTTC. Its translation is CASSQGRDYGYTF.

This rearrangement joins TRBV12-3 or TRBV12-4 to TRBJ1-1, with 7 positions matching TRBD1. The V segment lost 8 bases and the J segment 1 base; nucleotides outside the gene matches: 4. The CDR3 covers 13 residues. The CDR3 spells CASGGQPNTEAFF. The CDR3 DNA follows: TGTGCCAGCGGGGGACAGCCGAACACTGAAGCTTTCTTT.

The chain uses TRBV4-2 and TRBJ1-6, with unresolved D. The CDR3 is 15 amino acids. Trimming took off 0 bases at V and 9 bases at J, with 12 bases between the two ends. Germline V gene lookup returns CDR1 LGHNA and CDR2 YNFKEQ. CDR3 DNA: TGTGCCAGCAGCCAAGACGTATCCGTGTTTTCACCCCTCCACTTT. Protein: CASSQDVSVFSPLHF.

The chain uses TRBV7-9 and TRBJ1-5; 7 positions match TRBD1. This CDR3 is built from 15 residues. V was pared by 2 bases and J by 4 bases, with 5 bases of the junction left unmatched. Germline values: CDR1 SEHNR, CDR2 FQNEAQ (reference sequence). This chain's CDR3 is CASSLRTGSNQPQHF. The CDR3 nucleotides read TGTGCCAGCAGCTTAAGGACAGGCAGTAATCAGCCCCAGCATTTT.

The chain carries TRBV5-1 and TRBJ1-4; a weak D match, TRBD1 (6 bases). Germline CDR1 reads SGHRS; CDR2 reads YFSETQ. The CDR3 sequence is 14 residues long. Trimming removed 2 bases at V and 7 bases at J, with 12 bases between. CDR3 loop: CASSFSTGREKLFF. The CDR3 coding sequence is TGCGCCAGCAGCTTCTCGACAGGCCGTGAAAAACTGTTTTTT.

This rearrangement joins TRBV2 to TRBJ1-6; 9 bases match TRBD1. Germline lookup yields CDR1 SNHLY and CDR2 FYNNEI. The CDR3 runs to 15 residues. Trimming at V came to 6 bases and at J to 7 bases, leaving 7 bases not matched to a gene. CDR3 protein: CASRVQGARNSPLHF. The CDR3 DNA sequence: TGTGCCAGCAGGGTACAGGGGGCTAGAAATTCACCCCTCCACTTT. The variable domain in full, with the rest retrieved from reference TRBV2 and TRBJ1-6, is EPEVTQTPSHQVTQMGQEVILRCVPISNHLYFYWYRQILGQKVEFLVSFYNNEISEKSEIFDDQFSVERPDGSNFTLKIRSTKLEDSAMYFCASRVQGARNSPLHFGNGTRLTVT.

The chain has TRBV5-1 and TRBJ2-7; weak D call: TRBD1 (6 bases). The CDR3 runs to 16 residues. Germline V gene lookup returns CDR1 SGHRS and CDR2 YFSETQ. With 4 bases removed from V and 1 base from J, the gap between germline ends came to 18 bases. CDR3 sequence reads: CASSTGGQGRSYEQYF. The CDR3 nucleotides read TGCGCCAGCAGCACCGGAGGCCAGGGGCGATCCTACGAGCAGTACTTC.

The chain carries TRBV5-4 and TRBJ2-3; 10 bases are shared with TRBD1. The J segment lost 5 bases and the V segment lost 4 bases, leaving 4 bases of the junction unmatched. The CDR3 is 14 amino acids. CDR1 and CDR2 (germline): SGHNT, YYREEE (reference sequence). DNA for the CDR3: TGTGCCAGCAGCAGGGGACAGGGGAAAGATACGCAGTATTTT. It translates to CASSRGQGKDTQYF.

The chain couples TRBV29-1 to TRBJ1-4; 9 bases line up with TRBD1. With V trimmed by 7 bases and J by 3 bases, 6 bases remained unmatched. The CDR3 has 14 residues. Looked up from germline, CDR1 is SQVTM and CDR2 is ANQGSEA. The CDR3 coding sequence is TGCAGCGCCTACAGGGGGCTTGCTAATGAAAAACTGTTTTTT. Protein: CSAYRGLANEKLFF.

The genes are TRBV5-1 and TRBJ2-2, with a tentative D call TRBD1 (6 bases). Per the germline V gene, CDR1 is SGHRS and CDR2 is YFSETQ. Trimming shortened V by 0 bases and J by 6 bases, and 12 bases separated the two germline ends. This CDR3 spans 15 amino acids. As DNA, the CDR3 is TGCGCCAGCAGCTTGGCCGGGACAATCTCCGGGGAGCTGTTTTTT. It encodes CASSLAGTISGELFF.

The J gene is TRBJ1-6, the V gene TRBV9; 10 nucleotides align to TRBD1. After removal of 4 bases from V and 9 bases from J, the junction contained 13 bases not matched to a gene. This CDR3 is 17 amino acids long. The germline V gene has CDR1 SGDLS and CDR2 YYNGEE. In DNA, the CDR3 is TGTGCCAGCAGCCCCACAGTAGGCGGGACAGGGGTTTCACCCCTCCACTTT. This sequence encodes CASSPTVGGTGVSPLHF.

The rearrangement uses TRBV7-3 and TRBJ2-7; 9 bases agree with TRBD1. The CDR3 is 15 residues long. The junction had 11 bases not matched to a gene; V was cut back by 5 bases and J by 6 bases. The germline CDR1 and CDR2 sequences are SGHTA and FQGTGA. CDR3 sequence (DNA): TGTGCCAGCAGCGAAACAGGGGGCCTCATCGGCGAGCAGTACTTC. Translating gives CASSETGGLIGEQYF.

The chain joins TRBV5-6 to TRBJ1-4; D gene uncertain. Per the germline V gene, CDR1 is SGHDT and CDR2 is YYEEEE. The CDR3 covers 15 residues. V was clipped by 4 bases and J by 0 bases, with 10 bases between them. The chain's CDR3 is CASSHGLPTNEKLFF. The CDR3 coding sequence is TGTGCCAGCAGCCATGGACTCCCAACTAATGAAAAACTGTTTTTT.

The J gene is TRBJ1-2, the V gene TRBV5-4; D is possibly TRBD1 (5 bases). The ends were cut back, 6 bases at V and 2 bases at J, with 17 bases in the middle. Germline-derived CDR1 and CDR2 are SGHNT and YYREEE (reference sequence). CDR3 length: 15 amino acids. CDR3 sequence (DNA): TGTGCCAGCACCGGGGGGGGAGCTACCAACTATGGCTACACCTTC. It specifies CASTGGGATNYGYTF.

This clone was found a few times. The rearrangement uses TRBV7-9 and TRBJ2-7; D unclear. The length of the CDR3 is 14 residues. Trimming stripped 5 bases from V and 6 bases from J, with 17 bases between. Germline V CDR1 and CDR2: SEHNR, FQNEAQ (reference sequence). The CDR3 nucleotides are TGTGCCAGCAGCCCGCAACAGTTTTCCCTCGAGCAGTACTTC. Its protein is CASSPQQFSLEQYF.

Only one count was recorded for this clone. The chain links TRBV6-6 to TRBJ2-7; 14 bases align to TRBD2. Trimming at V came to 5 bases and at J to 4 bases, leaving 22 bases not matched to a gene. Germline values: CDR1 MNHNY, CDR2 SVGAGI (reference sequence). The CDR3 contains 21 residues. DNA for the CDR3: TGTGCCAGCAGTCGAATAGAACCGGGACTAGCGGGAGTCCCTGTCGGTTACGAGCAGTACTTC. Amino acid sequence: CASSRIEPGLAGVPVGYEQYF.

The chain links TRBV6-6 to TRBJ1-3; D not resolved. The germline gives CDR1 MNHNY, CDR2 SVGAGI (reference sequence). The CDR3 covers 15 residues. Trimming left V 7 bases short and J 7 bases short, with 20 bases between. CDR3 protein: CASKGSGRAGNTIYF. The CDR3 nucleotides read TGTGCCAGCAAGGGCTCCGGGAGAGCCGGGAACACCATATATTTT.

This clone was recorded once. CDR3 region: CASSRTGSAETQYF. The CDR3 bases are TGTGCCAGCAGTAGGACAGGGTCGGCAGAGACCCAGTACTTC. V gene TRBV6-5 combines with J gene TRBJ2-5, with 8 bases fitting TRBD1. The CDR3 is made up of 14 amino acids. V was pared by 5 bases and J by 4 bases, with 6 bases of the junction left unmatched. The germline V gene has CDR1 MNHEY and CDR2 SVGAGI.

The V and J genes are TRBV5-1 and TRBJ2-2; TRBD1 matches 10 bases. With 0 bases clipped from V and 4 bases from J, the junction kept 3 bases outside the gene matches. Looked up from germline, CDR1 is SGHRS and CDR2 is YFSETQ. The CDR3 is made up of 16 amino acids. CDR3 protein: CASSLGDRGPTGELFF. Written as DNA, the CDR3 is TGCGCCAGCAGCTTGGGGGACAGGGGCCCCACCGGGGAGCTGTTTTTT. The full variable domain, its missing parts supplied by reference TRBV5-1 and TRBJ2-2, is KAGVTQTPRYLIKTRGQQVTLSCSPISGHRSVSWYQQTPGQGLQFLFEYFSETQRNKGNFPGRFSGRQFSNSRSEMNVSTLELGDSALYLCASSLGDRGPTGELFFGEGSRLTVL.

The genes are TRBV5-4 and TRBJ2-7, with TRBD1 matching 9 bases. This CDR3 has 14 residues. Per the germline V gene, CDR1 is SGHNT and CDR2 is YYREEE (reference sequence). With V trimmed by 4 bases and J by 5 bases, 7 bases remained unmatched. Written as DNA, the CDR3 is TGTGCCAGCAGCCCGGGACAGGGCGTCCACGAGCAGTACTTC. It specifies CASSPGQGVHEQYF.